This T cell receptor beta chain was identified during a study of cytomegalovirus exposure and HLA in healthy donors. Overall study: For the roughly 390 genotyped donors, 81% fell within the Caucasian-associated ancestry cluster.

Comments on this clone: Its cognate antigen is unknown.

Deletions cut 6 bases from V and 4 bases from J, with 24 bases between. The CDR3 runs to 17 residues. CDR1 and CDR2 from the germline V gene are LNHDA and SQIVND (reference sequence). Study-level points and caveats: The majority of TCR sequences were rare, yet some public TCRs appeared in many donors. Further analysis was carried out later, and it showed several of the most significant clusters appearing linked to common viral pathogens.

60 Vbeta and 13 Jbeta primers were used in PCR. Generated by immunoSEQ multiplex PCR, the TCRdb table keeps only in-frame clones and is missing some. The sample consists of approximately 85,000 clones, 70% to 80% of them appearing once. The material sequenced was PBMCs. This TCR came from a woman in her fifties or sixties in good health and CMV-seropositive. The chain uses TRBV19 and TRBJ1-1; D may be TRBD1 (6 bases). As DNA, the CDR3 is TGTGCCAGTAGCAATATAGGGCTAACAGGGAGAGGCACTGAAGCTTTCTTT. Translated, it gives CASSNIGLTGRGTEAFF.